Listed below are T cell receptor beta chains from one sample, sequenced in a study of blood T cell repertoires in COVID-19. Profiled with immunoSEQ multiplex PCR; TCRdb holds only in-frame clones, not every one. Of about 83,000 clones listed, 88% are singletons. Specimen: peripheral blood. The receptor set was obtained from a human donor in a cohort sampled during active COVID-19. Both conserved end residues are part of each CDR3. The D gene is left open where the match is weak. Size values are once, few and many counts, or a class for expanded clones, and some rows have none.

D: TRBD1; J: TRBJ2-7; V: TRBV18; size: -; CDR3: CASSPGTGSVAYEQYF; DNA: TGTGCCAGCTCACCAGGGACAGGTTCAGTAGCCTACGAGCAGTACTTC
D: TRBD2; J: TRBJ2-3; V: TRBV13; size: once; CDR3: CASSLGHGRKDTDTQYF; DNA: TGTGCCAGCAGCTTAGGCCACGGGAGGAAGGACACAGATACGCAGTATTTT
D: TRBD1; J: TRBJ2-7; V: TRBV5-1; size: -; CDR3: CASSKEGQRYEQYF; DNA: TGCGCCAGCAGCAAAGAGGGACAGAGATACGAGCAGTACTTC
D: TRBD1; J: TRBJ2-5; V: TRBV29-1; size: -; CDR3: CSVAGQGETQYF; DNA: TGCAGCGTTGCGGGACAGGGAGAGACCCAGTACTTC
D: -; J: TRBJ1-6; V: TRBV6-2/TRBV6-3; size: -; CDR3: CASSPGTPLHF; DNA: TGTGCCAGCAGTCCGGGAACACCCCTCCACTTT
D: -; J: TRBJ1-5; V: TRBV19; size: few; CDR3: CASSGSNSNQPQHF; DNA: TGTGCCAGTAGTGGCAGTAATAGCAATCAGCCCCAGCATTTT
D: -; J: TRBJ2-7; V: TRBV3-1/TRBV3-2; size: once; CDR3: CASSQEQAGQYF; DNA: TGTGCCAGCAGCCAAGAACAAGCGGGCCAGTACTTC
D: -; J: TRBJ2-7; V: TRBV19; size: -; CDR3: CASSIDSHYEQYF; DNA: TGTGCCAGTAGTATCGACAGTCACTACGAGCAGTACTTC
D: -; J: TRBJ2-1; V: TRBV27; size: -; CDR3: CASSFPSNEQFF; DNA: TGTGCCAGCAGTTTTCCCAGCAATGAGCAGTTCTTC
D: TRBD2; J: TRBJ2-7; V: TRBV7-9; size: -; CDR3: CASSLGLAGGYEQYF; DNA: TGTGCCAGCAGCTTAGGGCTAGCGGGGGGCTACGAGCAGTACTTC